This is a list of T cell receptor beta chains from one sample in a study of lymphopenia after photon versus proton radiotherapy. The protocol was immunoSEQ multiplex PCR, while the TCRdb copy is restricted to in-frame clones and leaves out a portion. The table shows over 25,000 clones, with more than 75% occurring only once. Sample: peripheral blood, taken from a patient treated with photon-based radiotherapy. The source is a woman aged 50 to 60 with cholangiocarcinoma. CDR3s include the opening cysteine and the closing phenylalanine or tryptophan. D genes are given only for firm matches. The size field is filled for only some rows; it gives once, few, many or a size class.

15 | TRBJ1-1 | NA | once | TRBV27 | CASRLLGRMNTEAFF | TGTGCCAGCAGACTGTTGGGACGGATGAACACTGAAGCTTTCTTT
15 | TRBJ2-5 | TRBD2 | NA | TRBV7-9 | CASSLLAGFQETQYF | TGTGCCAGCAGCTTACTAGCGGGGTTCCAAGAGACCCAGTACTTC
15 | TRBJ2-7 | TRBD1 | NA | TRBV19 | CASTPSTGSGYEQYF | TGTGCCAGTACCCCATCGACAGGGAGTGGGTACGAGCAGTACTTC
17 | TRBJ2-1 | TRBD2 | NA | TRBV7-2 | CASSSLTDGGARAEQFF | TGTGCCAGCAGTTCCCTTACTGACGGGGGGGCTAGGGCTGAGCAGTTCTTC
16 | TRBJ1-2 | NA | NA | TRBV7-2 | CASSPRGRGTNYGYTF | TGTGCCAGCAGCCCTAGGGGAAGGGGAACTAACTATGGCTACACCTTC
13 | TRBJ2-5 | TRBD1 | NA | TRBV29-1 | CSDWGQWIETQYF | TGCAGCGACTGGGGACAGTGGATAGAGACCCAGTACTTC
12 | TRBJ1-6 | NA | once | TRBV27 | CASSFPGLTLHF | TGTGCCAGCAGTTTCCCCGGGTTGACCCTCCACTTT
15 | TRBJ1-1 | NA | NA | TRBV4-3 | CASSHQYLQSTEAFF | TGCGCCAGCAGCCACCAATACCTACAGAGCACTGAAGCTTTCTTT
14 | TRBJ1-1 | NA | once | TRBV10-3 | CAISEAGEGTEAFF | TGTGCCATCAGTGAGGCAGGGGAAGGAACTGAAGCTTTCTTT
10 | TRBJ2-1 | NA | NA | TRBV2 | CASSRNEQFF | TGTGCCAGCAGTCGGAATGAGCAGTTCTTC
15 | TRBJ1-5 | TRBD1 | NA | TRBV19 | CASTIRQGDNQPQHF | TGTGCCAGTACCATAAGACAGGGGGATAATCAGCCCCAGCATTTT